The clone carrying this T cell receptor beta chain has only a few counts. The antigen is undetermined. The data originate from a study of T cells in Graves' hyperthyroidism and ophthalmopathy. RNA transcripts served as the template for amplifying TCR beta CDR3 regions. The TCR CDR3 first-round RT-PCR relied on the HTBI primer set. TCRdb reprocessed the multiplex PCR reads via MiXCR and lists one record per CDR3 protein. The table shows under 300,000 distinct CDR3 sequences, with 22% occurring only once. PBMCs were obtained from 10 ml fresh peripheral blood. Study-level points and caveats: Among clonotypes expanded in thyroid above 0.001, most were also found in blood.

Germline V lookup: CDR1 SQVTM, CDR2 ANQGSEA. With 6 bases clipped from V and 6 bases from J, the junction kept 10 bases outside the gene matches. The length of the CDR3 is 13 residues. The rearrangement links TRBV29-1 to TRBJ2-7; 8 bases fit TRBD1. The source material was blood. This TCR came from a man aged 30 to 45 with Graves' ophthalmopathy. CDR3 nucleotide sequence: TGCAGCGTACGCCCTTCTACAGGGGGCGAGCAGTACTTC. This codes for CSVRPSTGGEQYF.